This TCR beta chain was sequenced for a study of T-cell memory formation after mild COVID-19. Barcoded TCR alpha and TCR beta cDNA libraries with UMIs came from 5'RACE using constant-segment primers. A single record per CDR3 protein comes from TCRdb applying MiXCR to the 5' RACE reads. This sample carries some 350,000 distinct CDR3 sequences, 13% of them seen once, and the ten largest clones take about 20%. The V segment lost 3 bases and the J segment 2 bases; nucleotides outside the gene matches: 11. Germline CDR1 is SNHLY and CDR2 is FYNNEI. The CDR3 is made up of 17 amino acids. This clonotype was detected ten times or more. What it binds is unknown. Study observations and caveats: Whether second-wave clones peaking at day 37 were SARS-CoV-2 specific went unconfirmed. Contracting clones from day 15 to 85 showed balanced CD4/CD8; later expanders favored CD4+. A subset of responding clones appeared in pre-infection memory, suggesting cross-reactive memory joined.

This chain uses TRBV2 with TRBJ2-3; 7 nucleotides line up with TRBD1. This clonotype was obtained from a man aged 18 to 29 who had mild COVID-19 (a few samples of this study predate the infection). Cell type and time point are not known. The sequenced sample consisted of PBMCs or a T cell subset sorted from them (not recorded which). The CDR3 DNA follows: TGTGCCAGCAGTGAGAGTTTGACAGGGTTGCACACAGATACGCAGTATTTT. It encodes CASSESLTGLHTDTQYF.